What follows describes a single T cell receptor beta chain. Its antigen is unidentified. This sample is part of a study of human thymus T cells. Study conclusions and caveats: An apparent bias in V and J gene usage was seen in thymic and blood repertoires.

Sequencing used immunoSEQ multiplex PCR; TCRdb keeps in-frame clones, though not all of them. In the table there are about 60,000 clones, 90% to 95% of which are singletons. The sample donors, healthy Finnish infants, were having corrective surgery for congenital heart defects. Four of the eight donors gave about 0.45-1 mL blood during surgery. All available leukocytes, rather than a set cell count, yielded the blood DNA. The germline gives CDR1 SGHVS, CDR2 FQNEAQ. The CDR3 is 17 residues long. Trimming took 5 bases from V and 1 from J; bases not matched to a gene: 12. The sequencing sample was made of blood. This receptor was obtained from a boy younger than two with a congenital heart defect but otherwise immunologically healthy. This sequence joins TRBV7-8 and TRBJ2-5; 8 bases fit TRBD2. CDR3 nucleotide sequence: TGTGCCAGCAGCCCCCCTAGACAGCGGGGGACCCAAGAGACCCAGTACTTC. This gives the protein CASSPPRQRGTQETQYF.